This is a list of T cell receptor beta chains from one sample in a study of blood T cell repertoires in COVID-19. Produced via immunoSEQ multiplex PCR; TCRdb's table is partial and in-frame only. The data contain roughly 140,000 clones, under 85% of them singletons. Sequenced sample: PBMCs or T cells enriched from blood (not recorded which). The receptor set was obtained from a woman younger than 35 who had been exposed to COVID-19. Each CDR3 is given with its conserved first and last residue.

TRBV4-1,TRBJ1-1,CASSTGQGISGAFF
TRBV28,TRBJ1-2,CASSRLSGRTGHTF
TRBV28,TRBJ1-6,CASSFDRGSPLHF
TRBV7-2,TRBJ1-2,CASSLVLWALTYGYTF
TRBV6-5,TRBJ1-2,CASKFQGGNGYTF
TRBV6-4,TRBJ1-2,CASKPSPDIYGYTF
TRBV19,TRBJ1-5,CASSTNDRNQPQHF
TRBV27,TRBJ1-4,CASSLGTNEKLFF
TRBV15,TRBJ1-5,CATSREFGNTNQPQHF
TRBV11-2,TRBJ2-2,CASNGGRVTGELFF